This T cell receptor beta chain derives from a study of blood T cell repertoires in COVID-19 (dated by TCRdb to about 2020). Looking at the study overall: Samples covering the acute and convalescent phases of COVID-19 were provided by collaborators in the United States, Italy and Spain. The prospective study material was composed of cDNA or gDNA derived from T cells, B-cell-depleted T cells, or PBMCs. Deeply sampled blood TCRbeta repertoires from subjects exposed to, actively infected with, or recovered from COVID-19 were included in the dataset. A freely available public database, intended as a resource for researchers studying the immune response to SARS-CoV-2, is where the repertoires were released. The samples were drawn from two sources: the first 160 participants of the ongoing ImmuneRACE study, and over 950 subjects contributed by 6 global collaborators. A de-identified subject ID, COVID-19 status, age in years and sex were almost always included in the sample metadata. Where available, HLA class I and class II types were obtained from metadata supplied by the sample provider rather than from assay-based typing.

One collaborating source in Seattle enrolled patients during active infection and followed them longitudinally through the course of disease. Whole blood was collected in K2EDTA tubes by collaborating institutions according to the institutions' own protocols. For TCRbeta analysis, collaborator samples were shipped as frozen whole blood, as isolated PBMCs, or as DNA extracted from either sample type. Note on this clone: What antigen it recognizes has not been identified. No base qualities exist here, and no much larger clone lies one base off it.

The paper's findings and limits, for the study overall: The quantity of clinical and demographic metadata differed by source and by participant and was supplied without curation.

The immunoSEQ Assay, a bias-controlled multiplex PCR, was used to amplify TCRbeta CDR3 regions from genomic DNA. As for how the authors treated the data: Within the assay, amplification of reference gene primers was used to estimate how many nucleated cells each sample contained. To quantify the absolute abundance of each unique TCRbeta CDR3 rearrangement, sequence reads were collapsed and filtered. For each sample, productive Simpson clonality was calculated as the square root of Simpson's diversity index over productive rearrangements. TCRdb limited this immuneACCESS table to in-frame rearrangements with V and J called. A share of clones is missing; checked studies link under half to unresolved V genes, and the rest is unexplained. That table is the source of V, J and clone size, and D and trimming were worked out from the DNA. Within this sample are some 270,000 clones, with 86% of them counted one time only. The ten biggest clones cover 5% to 6% of the sample.

Sequenced: peripheral blood. The receptor's source is a woman over 75 with COVID-19, enrolled during active disease.

At the DNA level, the sequence is TGTGCCAGCAGCCAATCGGCTGGGTCGGGACAGACTTATGGCTACACCTTC. It is translated as CASSQSAGSGQTYGYTF. The V and J genes are TRBV3-1 (or the pseudogene TRBV3-2) and TRBJ1-2; 7 bases in the middle match TRBD1. The CDR3, from cysteine to phenylalanine, totals 17 residues. The retained sequence is limited to the CDR3, 51 bases, with the frame set at the first base. The germline V gene (reference sequence) specifies LGHDT as CDR1 and YNNKEL as CDR2. V trim: 2 bases; J trim: 5 bases; unmatched bases: 14.